These 17 T cell receptor beta chains came from one sample sequenced in a study of OX40 agonist ivuxolimab in advanced cancers. This table comes from immunoSEQ multiplex PCR, and its TCRdb copy is limited to in-frame clones, with some not included. The sample includes more than 75,000 clones, 70% to 90% seen only once; the top ten take approximately 5.5%. The sequences come from CD4+ or CD8+ T cells sorted from blood, collected in a trial of the OX40 agonist ivuxolimab. Source of these receptors: an adult with an advanced solid tumor such as melanoma, head and neck, liver or kidney cancer.

The rearrangement joins TRBV7-9 to TRBJ2-1; 8 bases are a match to TRBD2. The CDR3 has 15 amino acids. The germline V gene has CDR1 SEHNR and CDR2 FQNEAQ (reference sequence). V shed 4 bases, J shed 6 bases, and the junction held 8 bases outside the gene matches. The CDR3, as DNA: TGTGCCAGCAGCTCAACCGGGACTAGTCCCAATGAGCAGTTCTTC. Encoded protein: CASSSTGTSPNEQFF.

V is TRBV5-1 and J is TRBJ1-2; 9 nucleotides agree with TRBD1. This CDR3 region has 15 residues. The germline V gene encodes CDR1 SGHRS and CDR2 YFSETQ. V was clipped by 3 bases and J by 1 base; unmatched bases: 4. The DNA of the CDR3 is TGCGCCAGCAGCTGGCCGGGACAGGGTAACTATGGCTACACCTTC. The encoded protein is CASSWPGQGNYGYTF.

This clone appeared once. V and J are TRBV6-5 and TRBJ2-7; D is possibly TRBD2 (6 bases). This CDR3 is built from 15 residues. Trimming removed 6 bases at V and 2 bases at J, with 17 bases between. Germline-derived CDR1 and CDR2 are MNHEY and SVGAGI. CDR3 sequence: CASSPGRSSTYEQYF. As DNA, the CDR3 is TGTGCCAGCAGCCCGGGGAGGTCCTCAACCTACGAGCAGTACTTC.

This clone was seen just once. The rearrangement uses TRBV19 and TRBJ1-1; D perhaps matches TRBD1 (5 bases). The CDR3 sequence is 14 residues long. Trimming removed 4 bases at V and 1 base at J, with 10 bases between. The germline V gene has CDR1 LNHDA and CDR2 SQIVND (reference sequence). The CDR3 DNA reads as TGTGCCAGTAGTAGACTTGGGGGGAACACTGAAGCTTTCTTT. This sequence encodes CASSRLGGNTEAFF.

This clone was found once. The genes are TRBV4-2 and TRBJ2-3, with 8 bases identical to TRBD1. Germline V lookup: CDR1 LGHNA, CDR2 YNFKEQ. CDR3 size: 19 residues. V lost 0 bases, J lost 6 bases, and 17 bases stayed unmatched. The CDR3 is CASSQEGRPGGASKDTQYF. Here the CDR3 DNA reads TGTGCCAGCAGCCAAGAAGGTCGTCCAGGGGGCGCGAGTAAGGATACGCAGTATTTT.

The J gene is TRBJ2-1, the V gene TRBV7-9, with TRBD1 as a possible D gene (6 bases). Germline V gives CDR1 SEHNR, CDR2 FQNEAQ (reference sequence). The CDR3 consists of 14 residues. Trimming removed 6 bases from V and 6 bases from J, with 15 bases in between. The CDR3 region is CASSSFRGSNEQFF. The CDR3 coding sequence is TGTGCCAGCAGTTCCTTCAGGGGATCCAATGAGCAGTTCTTC.

J is TRBJ2-7 and V is TRBV7-2; TRBD1 is a possible D gene (5 bases). The length of the CDR3 is 12 residues. The germline V and J ends were trimmed by 8 bases and 0 bases, with 8 bases remaining between them. CDR1 and CDR2 (germline): SGHTA, FQGNSA. The CDR3 DNA sequence: TGTGCCAGCGAGGACAACTCCTACGAGCAGTACTTC. Its translation is CASEDNSYEQYF.

The rearrangement joins TRBV27 to TRBJ2-3, with a tentative D call TRBD2 (5 bases). Germline V lookup: CDR1 MNHEY, CDR2 SMNVEV (reference sequence). The CDR3 length is 13 residues. Trimming took 3 bases from V and 6 from J, leaving 10 bases between them. CDR3 in DNA: TGTGCCAGCAGTTTTGGGGAGTCGGATACGCAGTATTTT. It specifies CASSFGESDTQYF.

J is TRBJ2-1 and V is TRBV5-1; unclear D gene. The V end lost 4 bases, the J end lost 6 bases, and 17 bases lay between the germline ends. CDR1 SGHRS and CDR2 YFSETQ come from the germline V gene. The CDR3 loop spans 15 amino acids. CDR3 nucleotide sequence: TGCGCCAGCAGCCCCCGAGCGAGCGACCCCAATGAGCAGTTCTTC. As protein: CASSPRASDPNEQFF.

There are a few counts of this clone. The V call is TRBV4-3, the J call TRBJ2-7, with 7 bases matching TRBD1. Germline V lookup: CDR1 LGHNA, CDR2 YSLEER. The CDR3 runs to 15 residues. With V trimmed by 3 bases and J by 2 bases, 7 bases remained unmatched. The CDR3 sequence is CASSQGTANTYEQYF. As DNA, the CDR3 is TGCGCCAGCAGCCAGGGGACAGCGAACACCTACGAGCAGTACTTC.

V usage is TRBV19 and J usage is TRBJ1-5; D unclear. The V end lost 5 bases, the J end lost 6 bases, and 14 bases lay between the germline ends. The CDR3 spans 14 residues. Germline CDR1 LNHDA, CDR2 SQIVND (reference sequence). The CDR3 nucleotides read TGTGCCAGTAGTGCATCGACTAGAAGTCAGCCCCAGCATTTT. Protein sequence: CASSASTRSQPQHF.

The chain is built from TRBV29-1 and TRBJ1-1; unclear D gene. This CDR3 comprises 13 residues. Germline assignment: CDR1 SQVTM and CDR2 ANQGSEA. Trimming removed 7 bases from V and 4 bases from J, with 16 bases in between. CDR3 in DNA: TGCAGCGCCGGAGCGGGATGGGGCACTGAAGCTTTCTTT. This translates into CSAGAGWGTEAFF.

This chain links TRBV5-1 with TRBJ1-2; D possibly corresponds to TRBD1 (5 bases). The V gene's germline CDR1 is SGHRS and CDR2 YFSETQ. CDR3 length: 13 amino acids. Trimming removed 4 bases from V and 6 bases from J, with 13 bases in between. CDR3 amino acids: CASSPPGGDGYTF. The CDR3 DNA reads as TGCGCCAGCAGCCCCCCGGGGGGGGATGGCTACACCTTC.

J is TRBJ2-7 and V is TRBV7-2; TRBD2 aligns across 11 bases. Germline CDR1 SGHTA, CDR2 FQGNSA. After removal of 6 bases from V and 2 bases from J, the junction contained 6 bases not matched to a gene. The CDR3 extends over 15 amino acids. DNA for the CDR3: TGTGCCAGCAGGTCAACTAGCGGGAGTGCCTACGAGCAGTACTTC. This sequence encodes CASRSTSGSAYEQYF.

This chain uses TRBV29-1 with TRBJ1-1; unclear D gene. CDR1 and CDR2 (germline): SQVTM, ANQGSEA. Trimming took 4 bases from V and 0 from J, leaving 6 bases between them. The CDR3 runs to 12 residues. The CDR3 DNA reads as TGCAGCGTTGTCCCCGTGAACACTGAAGCTTTCTTT. Protein: CSVVPVNTEAFF. The whole variable domain, filled in from reference TRBV29-1 and TRBJ1-1, reads SAVISQKPSRDICQRGTSLTIQCQVDSQVTMMFWYRQQPGQSLTLIATANQGSEATYESGFVIDKFPISRPNLTFSTLTVSNMSPEDSSIYLCSVVPVNTEAFFGQGTRLTVV.

J is TRBJ2-5 and V is TRBV11-2; D tentatively reads TRBD1 or TRBD2 (5 bases each). Germline values: CDR1 SGHAT, CDR2 FQNNGV. V dropped 5 bases and J dropped 3 bases, with 25 bases sitting between them. The CDR3 sequence is 18 residues long. This CDR3 reads CASSPIPRVGEKKETQYF. As DNA, the CDR3 is TGTGCCAGCAGCCCCATCCCCCGGGTGGGGGAGAAAAAAGAGACCCAGTACTTC.

The chain joins TRBV9 to TRBJ2-1, with D unclear. This CDR3 is 13 amino acids long. V was trimmed by 4 bases and J by 5 bases, leaving 10 bases between them. The germline V gene has CDR1 SGDLS and CDR2 YYNGEE. This chain's CDR3 is CASSPRSDNEQFF. The CDR3 DNA follows: TGTGCCAGCAGCCCCCGGAGCGACAATGAGCAGTTCTTC.